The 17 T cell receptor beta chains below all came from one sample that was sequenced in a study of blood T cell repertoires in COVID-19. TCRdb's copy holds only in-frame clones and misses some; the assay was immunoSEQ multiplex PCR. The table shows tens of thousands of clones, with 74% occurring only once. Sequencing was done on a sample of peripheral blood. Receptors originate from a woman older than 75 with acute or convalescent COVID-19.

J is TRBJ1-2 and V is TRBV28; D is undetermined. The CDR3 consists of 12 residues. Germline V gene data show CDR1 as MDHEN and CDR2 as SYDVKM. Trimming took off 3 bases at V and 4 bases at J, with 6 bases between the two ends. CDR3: CASSFMSYGYTF. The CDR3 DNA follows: TGTGCCAGCAGTTTTATGAGCTATGGCTACACCTTC.

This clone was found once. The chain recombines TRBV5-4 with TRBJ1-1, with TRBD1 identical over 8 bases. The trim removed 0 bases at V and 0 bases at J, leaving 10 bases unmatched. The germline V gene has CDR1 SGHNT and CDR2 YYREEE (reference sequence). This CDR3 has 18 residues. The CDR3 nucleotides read TGTGCCAGCAGCTTGGTGGTCAGGGGGCCCGTTTTGAACACTGAAGCTTTCTTT. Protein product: CASSLVVRGPVLNTEAFF.

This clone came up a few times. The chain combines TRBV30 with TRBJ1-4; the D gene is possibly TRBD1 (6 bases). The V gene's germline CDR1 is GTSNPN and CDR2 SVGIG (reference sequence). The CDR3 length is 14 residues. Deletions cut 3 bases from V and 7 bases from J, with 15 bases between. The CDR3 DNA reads TGTGCCTGGAGGGCTTTGGACAGCCCTGAAAAACTGTTTTTT. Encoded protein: CAWRALDSPEKLFF.

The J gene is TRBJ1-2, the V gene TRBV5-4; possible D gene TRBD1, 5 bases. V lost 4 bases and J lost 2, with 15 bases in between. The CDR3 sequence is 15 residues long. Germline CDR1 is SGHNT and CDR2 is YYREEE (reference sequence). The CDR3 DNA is TGTGCCAGCAGCCTTCCAGGACGGACAAACTATGGCTACACCTTC. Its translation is CASSLPGRTNYGYTF.

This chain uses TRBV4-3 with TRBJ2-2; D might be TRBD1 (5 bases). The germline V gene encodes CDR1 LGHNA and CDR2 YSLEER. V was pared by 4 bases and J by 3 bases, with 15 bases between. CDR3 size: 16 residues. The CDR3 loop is CASSPRQPPHTGELFF. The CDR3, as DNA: TGCGCCAGCAGCCCACGACAGCCCCCGCACACCGGGGAGCTGTTTTTT.

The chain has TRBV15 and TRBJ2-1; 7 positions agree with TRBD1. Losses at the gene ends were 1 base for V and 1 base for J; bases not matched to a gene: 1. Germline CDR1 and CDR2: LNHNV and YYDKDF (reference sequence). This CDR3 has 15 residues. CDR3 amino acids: CATSRGGQSYNEQFF. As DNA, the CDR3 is TGTGCCACCAGCAGAGGGGGACAGTCCTACAATGAGCAGTTCTTC.

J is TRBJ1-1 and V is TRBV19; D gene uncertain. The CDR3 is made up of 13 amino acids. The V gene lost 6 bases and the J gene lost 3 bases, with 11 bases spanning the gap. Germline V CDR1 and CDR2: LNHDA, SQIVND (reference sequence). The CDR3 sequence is CASRNTRDTEAFF. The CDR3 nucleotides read TGTGCCAGTAGGAATACCCGGGACACTGAAGCTTTCTTT.

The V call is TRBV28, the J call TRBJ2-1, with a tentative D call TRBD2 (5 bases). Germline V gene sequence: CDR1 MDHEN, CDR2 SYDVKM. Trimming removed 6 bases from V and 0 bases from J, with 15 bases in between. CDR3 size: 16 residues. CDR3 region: CASRPPSGFSYNEQFF. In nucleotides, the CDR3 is TGTGCCAGCAGGCCCCCCAGCGGATTCTCCTACAATGAGCAGTTCTTC.

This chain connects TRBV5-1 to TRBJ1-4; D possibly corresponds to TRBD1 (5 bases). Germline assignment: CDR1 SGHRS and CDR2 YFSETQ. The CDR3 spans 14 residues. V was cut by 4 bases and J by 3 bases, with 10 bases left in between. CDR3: CASSPGFANEKLFF. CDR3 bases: TGCGCCAGCAGCCCAGGGTTTGCTAATGAAAAACTGTTTTTT. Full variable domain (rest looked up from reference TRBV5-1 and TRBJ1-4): KAGVTQTPRYLIKTRGQQVTLSCSPISGHRSVSWYQQTPGQGLQFLFEYFSETQRNKGNFPGRFSGRQFSNSRSEMNVSTLELGDSALYLCASSPGFANEKLFFGSGTQLSVL.

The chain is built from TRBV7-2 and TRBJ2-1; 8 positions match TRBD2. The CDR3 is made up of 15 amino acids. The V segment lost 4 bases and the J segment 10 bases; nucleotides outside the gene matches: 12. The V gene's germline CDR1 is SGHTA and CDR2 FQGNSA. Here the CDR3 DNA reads TGTGCCAGCAGCTCCAGGAGGGGGTTAGCGGGAGAGCAGTTCTTC. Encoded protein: CASSSRRGLAGEQFF. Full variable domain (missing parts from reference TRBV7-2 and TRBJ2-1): GAGVSQSPSNKVTEKGKDVELRCDPISGHTALYWYRQSLGQGLEFLIYFQGNSAPDKSGLPSDRFSAERTGGSVSTLTIQRTQQEDSAVYLCASSSRRGLAGEQFFGPGTRLTVL.

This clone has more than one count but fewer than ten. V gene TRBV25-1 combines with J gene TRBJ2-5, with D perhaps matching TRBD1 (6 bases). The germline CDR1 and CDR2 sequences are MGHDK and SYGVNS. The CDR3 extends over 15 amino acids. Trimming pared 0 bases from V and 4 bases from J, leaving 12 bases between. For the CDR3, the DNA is TGTGCCAGCAGTGAATATAACCCAGGGGCAGAGACCCAGTACTTC. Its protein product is CASSEYNPGAETQYF.

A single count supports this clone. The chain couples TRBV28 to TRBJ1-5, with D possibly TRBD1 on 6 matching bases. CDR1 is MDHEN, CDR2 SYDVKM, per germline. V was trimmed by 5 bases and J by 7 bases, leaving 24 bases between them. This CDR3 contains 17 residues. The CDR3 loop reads CASSLPVTGYDRQPQHF. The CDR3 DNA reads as TGTGCCAGCAGTCTCCCCGTAACAGGGTACGATAGGCAGCCCCAGCATTTT.

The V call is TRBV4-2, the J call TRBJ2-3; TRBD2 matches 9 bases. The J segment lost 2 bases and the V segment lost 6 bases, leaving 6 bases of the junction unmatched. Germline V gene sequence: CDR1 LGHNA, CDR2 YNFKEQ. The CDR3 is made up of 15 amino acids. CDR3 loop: CASRETSGSTDTQYF. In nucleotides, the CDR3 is TGTGCCAGCAGGGAGACTAGCGGATCCACAGATACGCAGTATTTT.

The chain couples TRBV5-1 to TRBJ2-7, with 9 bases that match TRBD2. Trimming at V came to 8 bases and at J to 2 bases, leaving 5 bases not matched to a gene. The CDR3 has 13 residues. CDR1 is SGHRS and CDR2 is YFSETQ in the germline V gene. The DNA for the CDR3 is TGCGCCAGTAATAGCGGGAGCACCTACGAGCAGTACTTC. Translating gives CASNSGSTYEQYF.

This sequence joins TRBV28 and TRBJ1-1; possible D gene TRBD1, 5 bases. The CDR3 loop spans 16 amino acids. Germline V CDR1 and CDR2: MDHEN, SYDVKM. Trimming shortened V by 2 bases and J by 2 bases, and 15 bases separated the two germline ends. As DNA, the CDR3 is TGTGCCAGCAGTTTAACCGGCAGGGCCGGTAACACTGAAGCTTTCTTT. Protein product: CASSLTGRAGNTEAFF.

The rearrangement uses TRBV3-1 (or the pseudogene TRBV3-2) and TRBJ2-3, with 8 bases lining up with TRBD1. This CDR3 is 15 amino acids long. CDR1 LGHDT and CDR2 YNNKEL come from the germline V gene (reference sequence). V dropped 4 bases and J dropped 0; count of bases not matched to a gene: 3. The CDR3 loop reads CASSLGQESTDTQYF. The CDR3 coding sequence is TGTGCCAGCAGCCTGGGACAGGAGAGCACAGATACGCAGTATTTT.

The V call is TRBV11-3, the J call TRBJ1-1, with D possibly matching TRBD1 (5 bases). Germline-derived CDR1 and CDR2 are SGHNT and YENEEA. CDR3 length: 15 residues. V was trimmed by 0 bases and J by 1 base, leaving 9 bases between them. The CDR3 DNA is TGTGCCAGCAGCTTAGATGCCAGGGAGAACACTGAAGCTTTCTTT. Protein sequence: CASSLDARENTEAFF.